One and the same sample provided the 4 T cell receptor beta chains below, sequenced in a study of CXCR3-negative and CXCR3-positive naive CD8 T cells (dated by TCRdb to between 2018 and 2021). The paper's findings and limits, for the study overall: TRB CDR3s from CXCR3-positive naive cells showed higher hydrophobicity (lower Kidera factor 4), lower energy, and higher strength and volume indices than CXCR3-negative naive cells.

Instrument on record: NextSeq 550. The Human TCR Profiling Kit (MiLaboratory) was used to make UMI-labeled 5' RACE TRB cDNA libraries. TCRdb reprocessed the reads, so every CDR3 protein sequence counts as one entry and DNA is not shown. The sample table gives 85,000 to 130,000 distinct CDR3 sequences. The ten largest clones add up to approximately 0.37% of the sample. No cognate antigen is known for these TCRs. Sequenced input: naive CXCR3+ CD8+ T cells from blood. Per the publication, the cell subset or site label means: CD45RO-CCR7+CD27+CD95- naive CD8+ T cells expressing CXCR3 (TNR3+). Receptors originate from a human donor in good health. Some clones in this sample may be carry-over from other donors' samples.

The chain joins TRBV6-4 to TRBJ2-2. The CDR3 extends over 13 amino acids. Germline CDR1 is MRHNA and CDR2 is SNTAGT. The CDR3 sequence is CATKEPDTGELFF.

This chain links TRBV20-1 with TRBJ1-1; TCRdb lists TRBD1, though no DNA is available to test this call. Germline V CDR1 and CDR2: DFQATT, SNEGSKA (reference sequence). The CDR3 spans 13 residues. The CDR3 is CSARGTASFEAFF.

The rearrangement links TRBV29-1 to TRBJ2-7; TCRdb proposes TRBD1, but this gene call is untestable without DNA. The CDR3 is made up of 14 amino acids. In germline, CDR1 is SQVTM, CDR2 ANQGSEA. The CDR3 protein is CSVEAPGETYEQYF.

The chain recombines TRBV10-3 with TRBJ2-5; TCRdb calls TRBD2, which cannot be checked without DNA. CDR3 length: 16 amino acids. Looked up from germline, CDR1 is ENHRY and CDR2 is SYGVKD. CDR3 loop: CAISEPTGVGWETQYF.